This TCR beta chain came from a study of blood T cell repertoires in COVID-19. Using immunoSEQ multiplex PCR, the repertoire was profiled, and TCRdb retains in-frame clones only, with some absent. Of over 200,000 clones in the sample, about nine tenths were seen once. Individuals aged about 18 to 89 years were recruited from 24 US areas. This CDR3 has 14 residues. Germline values: CDR1 SEHNR, CDR2 FQNEAQ (reference sequence). The germline V and J ends were trimmed by 3 bases and 6 bases, with 14 bases remaining between them. This clone appeared once. V is TRBV7-9 and J is TRBJ1-2; no clear D gene. The specimen sequenced was PBMCs or T cells enriched from blood (not recorded which). This TCR was recovered from a woman in her fifties or sixties in a cohort exposed to, infected with or recovered from COVID-19 (not recorded which). CDR3: CASSFNGYLDGYTF. CDR3 coding DNA: TGTGCCAGCAGCTTCAACGGGTATTTAGATGGCTACACCTTC.